This T cell receptor (beta chain) appears in the sequencing data of a study of T cell changes during pregnancy in multiple sclerosis. Germline V CDR1 and CDR2: MNHEY, SMNVEV (reference sequence). V lost 7 bases and J lost 0, with 21 bases in between. This CDR3 is built from 18 residues. Measured with immunoSEQ multiplex PCR; TCRdb has only the in-frame clones, and not every one. The profile shows tens of thousands of clones, 92% of them singletons. The sequence was obtained from a female donor with multiple sclerosis, enrolled in a pregnancy study. This chain joins TRBV27 and TRBJ2-2, with D possibly matching TRBD2 (6 bases). Sample: CD8+ T cells from peripheral blood mononuclear cells, taken in the first trimester of pregnancy. The CDR3 nucleotides read TGTGCCAGCATGAGGGGTGGCGGAGGGTACCCGAACACCGGGGAGCTGTTTTTT. Its translation: CASMRGGGGYPNTGELFF.